This TCR beta chain originates from a study of cytomegalovirus exposure and HLA in healthy donors. Study-level background: Unique TCRs from HLA-typed donors, approximately 80 million of them, were held in an early data release.

General study points: Rarity characterized most TCR sequences, yet some public TCRs appeared in many donors. Analyzed later, most CMV-associated TCR beta chains appeared HLA-restricted. A missense variant in DCLRE1C was later tied to TCR beta V- and J-gene trimming.

PCR employed 60 Vbeta and 13 Jbeta primers. Assay used: immunoSEQ multiplex PCR; TCRdb lists only in-frame clones, some missing. The table shows around 130,000 clones, with nearly 85% occurring only once. Regarding this clone: Its target is unknown.

This CDR3 comprises 13 residues. Trimming pared 5 bases from V and 4 bases from J, leaving 11 bases between. Germline lookup yields CDR1 SGHVS and CDR2 FQNEAQ. Sequencing was carried out using PBMCs. The gene calls are TRBV7-8 and TRBJ1-2; no clear D. The TCR originated in a boy aged 5-17 years in good health and CMV-seronegative. CDR3 bases: TGTGCCAGCAGCCTGGAGGGAGTCTATGGCTACACCTTC. As protein: CASSLEGVYGYTF.